The 15 T cell receptor beta chains below all came from one sample that was sequenced in a study of beta chain features in type 1 diabetes. TCRB transcripts that were expressed got sequenced, as all of the isolated RNA had been reverse transcribed. Sequencing was performed with immunoSEQ multiplex PCR; in TCRdb, only in-frame clones are kept and a portion is missing. The data show around 44,000 clones, approximately 49% seen once. The sample comprised stem cell memory CD4+ T cells from blood. The receptors shown here come from a woman aged 25 to 39 in good health.

J is TRBJ1-5 and V is TRBV6-6; D is unclear. The V gene's germline CDR1 is MNHNY and CDR2 SVGAGI (reference sequence). V lost 4 bases and J lost 5, with 6 bases in between. This CDR3 has 12 residues. CDR3 protein: CASSLTDQPQHF. For the CDR3, the DNA is TGTGCCAGCAGTTTAACAGATCAGCCCCAGCATTTT.

The rearrangement joins TRBV7-2 to TRBJ2-7; 8 bases agree with TRBD1. Losses at the gene ends were 4 bases for V and 5 bases for J; bases not matched to a gene: 7. The V gene's germline CDR1 is SGHTA and CDR2 FQGNSA. The CDR3 loop spans 14 amino acids. CDR3 loop: CASSSQGGINEQYF. The CDR3 DNA reads TGTGCCAGCAGCTCACAGGGGGGTATCAACGAGCAGTACTTC.

This rearrangement joins TRBV25-1 to TRBJ1-5; 8 positions match TRBD1. This CDR3 has 15 residues. V was clipped by 6 bases and J by 9 bases; unmatched bases: 13. Germline-derived CDR1 and CDR2 are MGHDK and SYGVNS. The DNA for the CDR3 is TGTGCCAGCAGCGGAGGGACAGGCCATAACCGGCCCCAGCATTTT. This translates into CASSGGTGHNRPQHF.

This chain uses TRBV27 with TRBJ2-5; 10 nucleotides match TRBD1. The CDR3 is made up of 15 amino acids. Germline CDR1 is MNHEY and CDR2 is SMNVEV (reference sequence). The V and J ends lost 5 bases and 0 bases, in that order; junction bases with no gene match: 3. The CDR3 DNA reads TGTGCCAGCAGTCCGGGACAGGGGTACCAAGAGACCCAGTACTTC. Protein sequence: CASSPGQGYQETQYF.

This clone has more than one count but fewer than ten. The V call is TRBV29-1, the J call TRBJ2-3, with TRBD2 matching over 10 bases. This CDR3 has 15 amino acids. In germline, CDR1 is SQVTM, CDR2 ANQGSEA. V shed 3 bases, J shed 5 bases, and the junction held 8 bases outside the gene matches. The CDR3 DNA reads as TGCAGCGTTGAGTCCGGAGCGGGAGGGAGAGATACGCAGTATTTT. It translates to CSVESGAGGRDTQYF.

This clone was found many times. V is TRBV30 and J is TRBJ2-4, with D perhaps matching TRBD2 (5 bases). The CDR3 has 13 residues. V was pared by 3 bases and J by 9 bases, with 15 bases between. Germline loops: CDR1 GTSNPN, CDR2 SVGIG (reference sequence). The CDR3 sequence is CAWSGESASIQYF. The CDR3 DNA reads as TGTGCCTGGAGCGGGGAGAGCGCGAGCATTCAGTACTTC. Based on the CDR3 plus reference TRBV30 and TRBJ2-4, the full variable domain is SQTIHQWPATLVQPVGSPLSLECTVEGTSNPNLYWYRQAAGRGLQLLFYSVGIGQISSEVPQNLSASRPQDRQFILSSKKLLLSDSGFYLCAWSGESASIQYFGAGTRLSVL.

The V gene is TRBV7-3, the J gene TRBJ2-1; a weak D match, TRBD1 (7 bases). From germline, CDR1 is SGHTA and CDR2 FQGTGA. V lost 4 bases to trimming and J lost 4 bases, with 14 bases between them. The CDR3 loop spans 15 amino acids. The CDR3 region is CASSYDAGQYNEQFF. The CDR3 coding sequence is TGTGCCAGCAGCTATGACGCGGGACAGTACAATGAGCAGTTCTTC.

This sequence joins TRBV5-1 and TRBJ2-7, with 10 bases fitting TRBD2. The CDR3 contains 14 residues. With V trimmed by 2 bases and J by 5 bases, 4 bases remained unmatched. CDR1 and CDR2 from the germline V gene are SGHRS and YFSETQ. CDR3 sequence: CASSLTSGNDEQYF. As DNA, the CDR3 is TGCGCCAGCAGCTTAACTAGCGGGAACGACGAGCAGTACTTC.

The chain couples TRBV6-5 to TRBJ2-1; D ambiguous. The CDR3 is made up of 15 amino acids. V lost 5 bases, J lost 0 bases, and 11 bases lay in between. The germline CDR1 and CDR2 sequences are MNHEY and SVGAGI. CDR3 amino acids: CASSPVRSSYNEQFF. The CDR3 DNA is TGTGCCAGCAGTCCTGTCCGGAGCTCCTACAATGAGCAGTTCTTC.

This clone has more than one count but fewer than ten. V is TRBV6-1 and J is TRBJ2-7, with TRBD2 matching over 11 bases. The CDR3 is 16 amino acids. J lost 3 bases, V lost 3 bases, and 7 bases had no gene match. The germline V gene has CDR1 MNHNS and CDR2 SASEGT. CDR3 nucleotide sequence: TGTGCCAGCAGTGACCCCCTTACTAGCGGGAGCTACGAGCAGTACTTC. Protein: CASSDPLTSGSYEQYF.

The DNA of the CDR3 is TGTGCCAGCAGCGTAGGGTCGGCGAGGAGCGCAGATACGCAGTATTTT. Translation: CASSVGSARSADTQYF. V and J are TRBV9 and TRBJ2-3; D is ambiguous. Germline V lookup: CDR1 SGDLS, CDR2 YYNGEE. The V end lost 0 bases, the J end lost 4 bases, and 15 bases lay between the germline ends. The CDR3 covers 16 residues.

The V gene is TRBV18, the J gene TRBJ2-3; no reliable D call. The germline CDR1 and CDR2 sequences are KGHSH and LQKENI. V lost 3 bases and J lost 4, with 8 bases in between. This CDR3 spans 13 amino acids. The CDR3 nucleotides are TGTGCCAGCTCACCTGTACGGGCAGATACGCAGTATTTT. Protein sequence: CASSPVRADTQYF.

This clone turned up a few times. V is TRBV7-2 and J is TRBJ2-7; the match to TRBD2 covers 9 bases. V was pared by 3 bases and J by 1 base, with 16 bases of the junction left unmatched. CDR3 length: 19 amino acids. Germline lookup yields CDR1 SGHTA and CDR2 FQGNSA. In DNA form, the CDR3 reads TGTGCCAGCAGCTTCAGGAGTACCCTAGCGGGAAGTGCGTCCTACGAGCAGTACTTC. Translated: CASSFRSTLAGSASYEQYF.

The chain carries TRBV4-2 and TRBJ2-1; 13 bases line up with TRBD2. The V segment lost 5 bases and the J segment 3 bases; nucleotides outside the gene matches: 7. The CDR3 consists of 17 residues. From germline, CDR1 is LGHNA and CDR2 YNFKEQ. The DNA of the CDR3 is TGTGCCAGCAGCTTGGCGACTAGCGGGAGGATCTACAATGAGCAGTTCTTC. Protein product: CASSLATSGRIYNEQFF.

The genes are TRBV7-8 and TRBJ2-7; D unclear. The V end was cut by 2 bases, the J end by 2 bases, with 13 bases between. CDR1 SGHVS and CDR2 FQNEAQ come from the germline V gene. This CDR3 is 15 amino acids long. CDR3 nucleotide sequence: TGTGCCAGCAGCTTAAAAACCCTAGTCACCTACGAGCAGTACTTC. Its translation: CASSLKTLVTYEQYF.